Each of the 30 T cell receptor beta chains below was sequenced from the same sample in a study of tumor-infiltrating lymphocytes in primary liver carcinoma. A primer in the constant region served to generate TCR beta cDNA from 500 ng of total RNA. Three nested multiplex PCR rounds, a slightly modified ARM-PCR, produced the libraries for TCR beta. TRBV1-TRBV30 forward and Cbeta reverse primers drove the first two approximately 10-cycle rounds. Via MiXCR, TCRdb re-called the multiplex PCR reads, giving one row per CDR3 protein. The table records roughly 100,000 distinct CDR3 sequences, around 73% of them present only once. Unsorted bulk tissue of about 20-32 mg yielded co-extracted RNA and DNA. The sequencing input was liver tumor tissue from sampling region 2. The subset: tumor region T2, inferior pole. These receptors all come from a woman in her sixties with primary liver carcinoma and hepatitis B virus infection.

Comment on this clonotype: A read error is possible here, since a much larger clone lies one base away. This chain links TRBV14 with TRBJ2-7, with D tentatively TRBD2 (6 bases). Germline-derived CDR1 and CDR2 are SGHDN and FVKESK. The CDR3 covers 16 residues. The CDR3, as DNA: TGTGCCAGCAGCCAAGACGTAAAGCGGGCCCTCTACGAGCAGTGCTTC. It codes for CASSQDVKRALYEQCF.

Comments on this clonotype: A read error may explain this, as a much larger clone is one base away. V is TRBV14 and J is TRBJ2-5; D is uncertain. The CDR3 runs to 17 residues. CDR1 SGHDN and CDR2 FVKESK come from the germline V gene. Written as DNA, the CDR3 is TGTGTCAGCAGCCCCCCCTCTTGGACCGCTAGGTCAGAGACCCAGTACTTC. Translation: CVSSPPSWTARSETQYF.

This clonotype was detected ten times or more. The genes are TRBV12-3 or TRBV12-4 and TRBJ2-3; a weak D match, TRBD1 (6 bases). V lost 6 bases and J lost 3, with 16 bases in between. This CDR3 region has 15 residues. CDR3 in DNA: TGTGCCAGCAGCCCCAGGGGAACTAGAACAGATACGCAGTATTTT. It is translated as CASSPRGTRTDTQYF.

The CDR3 coding sequence is TGCAGTGCTAGGGGGAGGTCCGGGGCGGGTCAGCCCCAGCATTTT. Protein sequence: CSARGRSGAGQPQHF. The J gene is TRBJ1-5, the V gene TRBV20-1, with D maybe TRBD1 (5 bases). Looked up from germline, CDR1 is DFQATT and CDR2 is SNEGSKA (reference sequence). The CDR3 runs 15 residues. Trimming stripped 3 bases from V and 6 bases from J, with 18 bases between.

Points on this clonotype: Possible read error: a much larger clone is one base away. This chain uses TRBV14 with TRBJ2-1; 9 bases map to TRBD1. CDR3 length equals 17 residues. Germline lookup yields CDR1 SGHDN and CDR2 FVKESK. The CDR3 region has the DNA TGTGCCAGCAGCGAGGGACAGGGCGTAAGATATTACAATGAGCGGTTCTTC. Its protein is CASSEGQGVRYYNERFF.

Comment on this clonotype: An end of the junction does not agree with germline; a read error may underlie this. The CDR3: CTSRQEPSGRADNEQFF. DNA of the CDR3: TGCACCAGCCGCCAAGAACCCAGCGGGAGGGCGGACAATGAGCAGTTCTTC. The J gene is TRBJ2-1, the V gene TRBV4-1; 10 nucleotides agree with TRBD2. Germline CDR1 MGHRA, CDR2 YSYEKL. The CDR3 covers 17 residues.

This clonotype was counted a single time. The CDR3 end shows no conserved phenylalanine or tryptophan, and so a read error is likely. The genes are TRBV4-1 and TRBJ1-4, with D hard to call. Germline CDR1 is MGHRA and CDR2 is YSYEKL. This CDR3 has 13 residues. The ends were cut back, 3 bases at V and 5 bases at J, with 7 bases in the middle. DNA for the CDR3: TGCGCCAGCAGCCATTTGCAAAATGAAAAACTGTTTTAT. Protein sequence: CASSHLQNEKLFY.

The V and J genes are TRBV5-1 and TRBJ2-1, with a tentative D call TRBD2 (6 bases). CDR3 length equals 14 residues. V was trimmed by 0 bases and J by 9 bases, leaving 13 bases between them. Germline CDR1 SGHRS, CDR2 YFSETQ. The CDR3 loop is CASSLVRERSEQFF. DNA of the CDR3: TGCGCCAGCAGCTTGGTACGGGAGCGGAGTGAGCAGTTCTTC.

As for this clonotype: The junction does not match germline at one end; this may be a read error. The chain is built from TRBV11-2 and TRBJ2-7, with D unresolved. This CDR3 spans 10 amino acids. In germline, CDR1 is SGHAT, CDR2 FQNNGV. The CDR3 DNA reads TGTGCCTGCAGCCTGGGAAAGGAGTACTTC. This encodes CACSLGKEYF.

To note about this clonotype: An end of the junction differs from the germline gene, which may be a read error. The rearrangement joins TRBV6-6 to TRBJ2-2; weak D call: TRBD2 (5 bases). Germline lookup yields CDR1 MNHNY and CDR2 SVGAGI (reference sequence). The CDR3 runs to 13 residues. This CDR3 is CASRVSNTGELFF. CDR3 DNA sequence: TGTGCCAGCAGGGTTTCGAACACCGGGGAGTTGTTTTTT.

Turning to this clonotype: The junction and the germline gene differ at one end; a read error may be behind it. The CDR3 is CASTPGRRSYKQYF. In DNA form, the CDR3 reads TGTGCCAGCACCCCGGGGCGGCGGTCCTACAAGCAGTACTTC. The gene calls are TRBV28 and TRBJ2-7; D is perhaps TRBD1 or TRBD2 (5 bases each). Germline V gene lookup returns CDR1 MDHEN and CDR2 SYDVKM. The CDR3 loop spans 14 amino acids.

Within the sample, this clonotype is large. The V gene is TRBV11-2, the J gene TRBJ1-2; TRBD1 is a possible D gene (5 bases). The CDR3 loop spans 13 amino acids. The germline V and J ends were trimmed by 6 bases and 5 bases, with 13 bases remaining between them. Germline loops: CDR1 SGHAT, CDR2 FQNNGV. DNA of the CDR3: TGTGCCAGCAGTTCCGGGACGGAATATGGCTACACCTTC. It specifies CASSSGTEYGYTF.

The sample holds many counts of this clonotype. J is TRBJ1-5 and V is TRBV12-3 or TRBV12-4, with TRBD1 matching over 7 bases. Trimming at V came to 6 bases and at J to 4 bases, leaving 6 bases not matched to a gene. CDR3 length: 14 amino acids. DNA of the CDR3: TGTGCCAGCAGACCGACAGGGCCTAATCAGCCCCAGCATTTT. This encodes CASRPTGPNQPQHF.

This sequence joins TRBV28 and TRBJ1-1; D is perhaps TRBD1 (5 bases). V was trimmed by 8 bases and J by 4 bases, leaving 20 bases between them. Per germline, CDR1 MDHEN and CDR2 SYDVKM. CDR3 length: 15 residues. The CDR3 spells CASGASLSQGTEAFF. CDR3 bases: TGTGCCAGCGGGGCGTCTCTCAGCCAGGGCACTGAAGCTTTCTTT.

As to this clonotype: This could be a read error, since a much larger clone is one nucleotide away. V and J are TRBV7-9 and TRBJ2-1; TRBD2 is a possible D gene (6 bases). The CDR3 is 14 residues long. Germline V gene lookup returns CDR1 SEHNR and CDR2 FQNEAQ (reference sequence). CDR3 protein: CASSPGTSSDERFF. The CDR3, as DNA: TGTGCCAGCAGCCCCGGGACTTCGAGCGATGAGCGGTTCTTC.

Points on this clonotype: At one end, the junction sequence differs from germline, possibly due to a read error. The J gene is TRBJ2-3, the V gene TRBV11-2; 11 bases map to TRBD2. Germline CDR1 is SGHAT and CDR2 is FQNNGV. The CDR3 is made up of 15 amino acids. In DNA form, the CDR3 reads TGTGCCAGTGGCCCTGGACTAGCGGGCCCAGATGCGCAGTATTTT. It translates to CASGPGLAGPDAQYF.

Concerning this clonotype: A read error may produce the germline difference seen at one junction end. CDR3 loop: CANSFSKSGGADSGYTF. The CDR3 region has the DNA TGTGCCAACAGTTTCAGCAAATCAGGGGGCGCAGATAGTGGCTACACCTTC. The chain employs TRBV12-3 or TRBV12-4 and TRBJ1-2; 8 positions match TRBD1. This CDR3 has 17 amino acids.

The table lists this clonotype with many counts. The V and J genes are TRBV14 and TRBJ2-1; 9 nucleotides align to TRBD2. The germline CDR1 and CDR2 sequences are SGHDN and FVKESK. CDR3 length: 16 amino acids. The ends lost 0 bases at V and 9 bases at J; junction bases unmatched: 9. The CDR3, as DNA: TGTGCCAGCAGCCAAGATCTTGGCGGGAGGGCCTTTGAGCAGTTCTTC. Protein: CASSQDLGGRAFEQFF.

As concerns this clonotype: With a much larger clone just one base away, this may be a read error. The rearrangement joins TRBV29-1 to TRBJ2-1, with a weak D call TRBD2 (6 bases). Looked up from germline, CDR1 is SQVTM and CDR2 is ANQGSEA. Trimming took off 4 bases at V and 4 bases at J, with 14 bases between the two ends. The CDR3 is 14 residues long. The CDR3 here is CSVVQDYLYNEQFF. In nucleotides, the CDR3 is TGCAGCGTTGTACAGGACTACCTTTACAATGAGCAGTTCTTC.

CDR3 in DNA: TGCGCCAGCAGCTTGGTTGCGGTGGGGTACAAACAGTACTTC. Its translation is CASSLVAVGYKQYF. V and J are TRBV5-1 and TRBJ2-7, with D uncertain. V was clipped by 0 bases and J by 10 bases, with 17 bases between them. Germline V gene sequence: CDR1 SGHRS, CDR2 YFSETQ. This CDR3 contains 14 residues.

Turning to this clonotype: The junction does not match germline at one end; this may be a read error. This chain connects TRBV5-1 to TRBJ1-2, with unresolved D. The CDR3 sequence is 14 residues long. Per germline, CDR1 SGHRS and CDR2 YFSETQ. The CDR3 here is CASNLPGSGYGYIF. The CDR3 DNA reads TGCGCCAGCAACTTGCCGGGATCTGGCTATGGCTACATCTTC.

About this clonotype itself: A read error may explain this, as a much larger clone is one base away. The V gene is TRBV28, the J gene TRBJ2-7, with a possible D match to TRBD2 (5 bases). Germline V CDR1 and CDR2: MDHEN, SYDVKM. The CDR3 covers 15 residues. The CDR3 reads CDSSSPRGSLYEQYF. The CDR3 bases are TGTGACAGCAGTTCCCCTCGGGGATCCCTCTACGAGCAGTACTTC.

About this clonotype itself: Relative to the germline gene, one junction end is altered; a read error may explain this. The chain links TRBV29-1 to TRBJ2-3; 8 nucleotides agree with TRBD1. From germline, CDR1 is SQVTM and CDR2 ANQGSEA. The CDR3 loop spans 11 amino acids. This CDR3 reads CSMADRETVFF. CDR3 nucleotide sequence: TGCAGCATGGCGGACAGGGAGACAGTGTTTTTT.

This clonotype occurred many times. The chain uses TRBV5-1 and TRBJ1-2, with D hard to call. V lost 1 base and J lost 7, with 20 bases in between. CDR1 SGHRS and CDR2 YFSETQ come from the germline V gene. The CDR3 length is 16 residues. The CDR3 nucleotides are TGCGCCAGCAGCTTGTTCCGTAACTCAGTCCCTGGTGGCTACACCTTC. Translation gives CASSLFRNSVPGGYTF.

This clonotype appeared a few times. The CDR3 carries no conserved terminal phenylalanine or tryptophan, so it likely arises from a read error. CDR3 DNA sequence: TGTGCCAGCAGGTTCCCCCAGGGAAGTACTCTTACAGATACGCAGTATTAT. Encoded protein: CASRFPQGSTLTDTQYY. V usage is TRBV7-9 and J usage is TRBJ2-3, with a tentative D call TRBD1 (5 bases). V was clipped by 6 bases and J by 3 bases, with 22 bases between them. CDR1 SEHNR and CDR2 FQNEAQ come from the germline V gene (reference sequence). The CDR3 runs 17 residues.

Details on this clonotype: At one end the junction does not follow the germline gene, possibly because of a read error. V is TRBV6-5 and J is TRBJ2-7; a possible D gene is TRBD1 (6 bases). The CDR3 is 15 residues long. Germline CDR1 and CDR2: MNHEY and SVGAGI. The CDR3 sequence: CTSSQGQSPSYEQYF. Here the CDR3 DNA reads TGCACCAGCAGCCAAGGACAGTCTCCCTCCTACGAGCAGTACTTC.

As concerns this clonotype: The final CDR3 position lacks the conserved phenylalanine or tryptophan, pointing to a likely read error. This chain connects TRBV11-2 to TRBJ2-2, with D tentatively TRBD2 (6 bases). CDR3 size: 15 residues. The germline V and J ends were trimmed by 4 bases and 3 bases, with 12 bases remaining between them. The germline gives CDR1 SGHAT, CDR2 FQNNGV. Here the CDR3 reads CASSWRDPDTGELFL. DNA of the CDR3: TGTGCCAGCAGCTGGAGGGATCCGGACACCGGGGAGCTGTTTCTT.

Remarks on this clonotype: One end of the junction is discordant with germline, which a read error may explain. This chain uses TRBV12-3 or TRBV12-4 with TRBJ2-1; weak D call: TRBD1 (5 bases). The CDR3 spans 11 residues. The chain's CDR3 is CTSSRQHEQSF. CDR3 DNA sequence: TGTACCAGCAGTCGACAGCATGAGCAGTCCTTC.

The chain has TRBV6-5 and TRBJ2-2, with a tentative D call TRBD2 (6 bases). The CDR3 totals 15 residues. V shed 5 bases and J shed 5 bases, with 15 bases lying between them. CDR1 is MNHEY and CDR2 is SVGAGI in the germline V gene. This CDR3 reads CASSPRGCGTGELFF. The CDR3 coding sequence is TGTGCCAGCAGTCCACGGGGGTGTGGAACCGGGGAGCTGTTTTTT.

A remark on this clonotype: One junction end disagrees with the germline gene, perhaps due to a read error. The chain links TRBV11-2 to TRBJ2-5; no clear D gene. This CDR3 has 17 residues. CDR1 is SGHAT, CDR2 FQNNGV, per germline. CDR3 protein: CASSLFSAWGFQETHCF. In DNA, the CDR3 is TGTGCCAGTAGCTTATTTTCAGCCTGGGGTTTCCAAGAGACCCACTGCTTC.